The 17 T cell receptor beta chains presented below share a single source sample, sequenced in a study of blood T cell repertoires in COVID-19. Using immunoSEQ multiplex PCR, the repertoire was profiled, and TCRdb retains in-frame clones only, with some absent. The table includes a few hundred thousand clones, roughly 91% detected once. The specimen sequenced was peripheral blood. These receptors were taken from a young man with acute or convalescent COVID-19.

The chain carries TRBV20-1 and TRBJ2-4; D remains unclear. V gave up 5 bases and J gave up 7 bases, with 12 bases separating them. Germline assignment: CDR1 DFQATT and CDR2 SNEGSKA (reference sequence). The CDR3 contains 12 residues. This CDR3 reads CSAGGRLNIQYF. CDR3 nucleotide sequence: TGCAGTGCTGGTGGTCGACTGAACATTCAGTACTTC.

J is TRBJ1-5 and V is TRBV11-1; D possibly corresponds to TRBD1 (5 bases). This CDR3 contains 13 residues. Germline CDR1 and CDR2: SGHAT and FQDESV (reference sequence). The V and J ends lost 5 bases and 4 bases respectively, with 9 bases between them. CDR3 protein: CASSQGANQPQHF. The CDR3 DNA sequence: TGTGCCAGCAGCCAAGGGGCTAATCAGCCCCAGCATTTT. Variable domain in full (rest from reference TRBV11-1 and TRBJ1-5): EAEVAQSPRYKITEKSQAVAFWCDPISGHATLYWYRQILGQGPELLVQFQDESVVDDSQLPKDRFSAERLKGVDSTLKIQPAELGDSAMYLCASSQGANQPQHFGDGTRLSIL.

The chain joins TRBV2 to TRBJ2-7; 10 nucleotides align to TRBD1. There are 15 residues in the CDR3. Trimming at V came to 6 bases and at J to 3 bases, leaving 8 bases not matched to a gene. Germline V CDR1 and CDR2: SNHLY, FYNNEI. CDR3 residues: CASSTLGQGLYEQYF. The CDR3 nucleotides read TGTGCCAGCAGCACCCTGGGACAGGGGCTCTACGAGCAGTACTTC.

V is TRBV5-1 and J is TRBJ2-5, with D tentatively TRBD1 (6 bases). This CDR3 comprises 15 residues. Germline V gives CDR1 SGHRS, CDR2 YFSETQ. V was shortened by 4 bases and J by 2 bases, with 15 bases between the two germline ends. In DNA, the CDR3 is TGCGCCAGCAGCACTACAGGGAGACTACAAGAGACCCAGTACTTC. Encoded protein: CASSTTGRLQETQYF.

The chain recombines TRBV2 with TRBJ2-7, with 7 bases lining up with TRBD1. The CDR3 sequence is 12 residues long. V was pared by 5 bases and J by 3 bases, with 1 base of the junction left unmatched. The V gene's germline CDR1 is SNHLY and CDR2 FYNNEI. CDR3 sequence reads: CASSRDSYEQYF. CDR3 DNA: TGTGCCAGCAGTAGGGACAGCTACGAGCAGTACTTC.

V gene TRBV11-2 combines with J gene TRBJ1-5; possibly TRBD1 for D (6 bases). CDR3 size: 14 residues. Trimming took off 2 bases at V and 3 bases at J, with 8 bases between the two ends. CDR1 and CDR2 from the germline V gene are SGHAT and FQNNGV. The DNA of the CDR3 is TGTGCCAGCAGCTTACAGGGACACAATCAGCCCCAGCATTTT. Translated: CASSLQGHNQPQHF.

The V gene is TRBV5-1, the J gene TRBJ2-4; 8 nucleotides line up with TRBD1. After removal of 2 bases from V and 1 base from J, the junction contained 14 bases not matched to a gene. The CDR3 covers 19 residues. Germline CDR1 and CDR2: SGHRS and YFSETQ. CDR3 DNA: TGCGCCAGCAGCTTCGTACAACTGCAGGGGGCCTTCGCCAAAAACATTCAGTACTTC. It encodes CASSFVQLQGAFAKNIQYF.

This clone is a singleton in its sample. J is TRBJ1-6 and V is TRBV5-1; the D is unclear. The V gene lost 2 bases and the J gene lost 7 bases, with 13 bases spanning the gap. Germline CDR1 reads SGHRS; CDR2 reads YFSETQ. The CDR3 totals 15 residues. The CDR3 is CASSFSERGNSPLHF. In DNA, the CDR3 is TGCGCCAGCAGCTTTTCCGAAAGAGGCAATTCACCCCTCCACTTT.

This chain connects TRBV5-1 to TRBJ2-3; perhaps TRBD2 as D (6 bases). The CDR3 is 17 residues long. CDR1 SGHRS and CDR2 YFSETQ come from the germline V gene. Between the trimmed V and J ends, which lost 0 bases and 2 bases, there was a span of 16 bases. The CDR3 region is CASSLGASAKLTDTQYF. Written as DNA, the CDR3 is TGCGCCAGCAGCTTGGGGGCTAGCGCCAAACTCACAGATACGCAGTATTTT.

This clone was seen more than once but under ten times. The sample contains more than one DNA sequence encoding this CDR3. This sequence joins TRBV19 and TRBJ2-2; unclear D gene. CDR1 LNHDA and CDR2 SQIVND come from the germline V gene (reference sequence). The CDR3 contains 15 residues. The V gene lost 1 base and the J gene lost 1 base, with 7 bases spanning the gap. In DNA form, the CDR3 reads TGTGCCAGTAGTATAGCGACAAGGAACACCGGGGAGCTGTTTTTT. This sequence encodes CASSIATRNTGELFF. The full variable domain, completed using reference TRBV19 and TRBJ2-2, is DGGITQSPKYLFRKEGQNVTLSCEQNLNHDAMYWYRQDPGQGLRLIYYSQIVNDFQKGDIAEGYSVSREKKESFPLTVTSAQKNPTAFYLCASSIATRNTGELFFGEGSRLTVL.

This rearrangement joins TRBV28 to TRBJ1-1; 9 bases agree with TRBD1. CDR1 and CDR2 from the germline V gene are MDHEN and SYDVKM. This CDR3 has 14 amino acids. After removal of 3 bases from V and 7 bases from J, the junction contained 6 bases not matched to a gene. The CDR3 is CASSFRTGDIEAFF. CDR3 nucleotides: TGTGCCAGCAGTTTCCGGACAGGGGACATTGAAGCTTTCTTT.

In DNA form, the CDR3 reads TGTGCCAGCAGCGTAGATTATCAGGTACTCTCTGGAAACACCATATATTTT. Its translation is CASSVDYQVLSGNTIYF. The chain combines TRBV9 with TRBJ1-3; D not resolved. The CDR3 contains 17 residues. Germline V gene lookup returns CDR1 SGDLS and CDR2 YYNGEE. Trimming stripped 0 bases from V and 0 bases from J, with 13 bases between.

This chain links TRBV3-1 (or the pseudogene TRBV3-2) with TRBJ1-2; TRBD1 aligns across 9 bases. V trimming: 6 bases; J trimming: 5 bases; junction bases outside the gene matches: 10. The CDR3 covers 15 residues. Germline V gene data show CDR1 as LGHDT and CDR2 as YNNKEL (reference sequence). The CDR3 region has the DNA TGTGCCAGCAGTCTTTCGACAGGGGGGTGGTATGGCTACACCTTC. It codes for CASSLSTGGWYGYTF.

The chain links TRBV19 to TRBJ2-2, with D perhaps matching TRBD2 (5 bases). V was clipped by 1 base and J by 8 bases, with 14 bases between them. Germline CDR1 reads LNHDA; CDR2 reads SQIVND (reference sequence). The CDR3 is 15 residues long. The CDR3 DNA follows: TGTGCCAGTAGTATAGTTAAGTTCGGGGTTGGGGAGCTGTTTTTT. Translating it yields CASSIVKFGVGELFF.

This clone showed up just a few times. The CDR3 sequence: CASSAGGHTGELFF. CDR3 bases: TGTGCCAGCAGCGCAGGGGGTCACACCGGGGAGCTGTTTTTT. The chain is built from TRBV9 and TRBJ2-2; 7 nucleotides line up with TRBD1. The V and J ends lost 3 bases and 3 bases, in that order; junction bases with no gene match: 2. Germline V gene data show CDR1 as SGDLS and CDR2 as YYNGEE. This CDR3 has 14 residues.

This chain links TRBV5-4 with TRBJ1-2; D not resolved. CDR1 is SGHNT and CDR2 is YYREEE in the germline V gene (reference sequence). CDR3 length equals 13 residues. With 5 bases removed from V and 3 bases from J, the gap between germline ends came to 11 bases. The CDR3 region has the DNA TGTGCCAGCAGGGTCCGCGGGGACTATGGCTACACCTTC. Amino acids: CASRVRGDYGYTF. Filled out from reference TRBV5-4 and TRBJ1-2, the complete variable domain reads ETGVTQSPTHLIKTRGQQVTLRCSSQSGHNTVSWYQQALGQGPQFIFQYYREEENGRGNFPPRFSGLQFPNYSSELNVNALELDDSALYLCASRVRGDYGYTFGSGTRLTVV.

The rearrangement joins TRBV6-5 to TRBJ1-1, with 10 bases that match TRBD1. The CDR3 extends over 15 amino acids. Germline loops: CDR1 MNHEY, CDR2 SVGAGI. V lost 6 bases to trimming and J lost 1 base; unmatched junction nucleotides: 5. Here the CDR3 DNA reads TGTGCCAGCAGCCGCCGGGACAGGGGGAACACTGAAGCTTTCTTT. Translation gives CASSRRDRGNTEAFF.